A single sample is the source of the 15 T cell receptor beta chains below, sequenced in a study of early stage breast cancer tumors. Using immunoSEQ multiplex PCR, the repertoire was profiled, and TCRdb retains in-frame clones only, with some absent. The sample holds about 70,000 clones, over 80% seen once. Sequencing used blood. The receptors shown here come from a person in their 40s with breast cancer.

This clone is a singleton in its sample. The V call is TRBV7-2, the J call TRBJ1-4; D is perhaps TRBD1 (5 bases). With 4 bases removed from V and 7 bases from J, the gap between germline ends came to 13 bases. Germline CDR1 and CDR2: SGHTA and FQGNSA. The CDR3 totals 14 residues. The chain's CDR3 is CASSYVRGAEKLFF. The CDR3 region has the DNA TGTGCCAGCAGCTACGTGAGGGGCGCTGAAAAACTGTTTTTT.

This rearrangement joins TRBV6-5 to TRBJ2-7; 9 positions agree with TRBD1. J gave up 3 bases and V 2 bases, and 8 bases lay outside the gene matches. The CDR3 runs 16 residues. Germline assignment: CDR1 MNHEY and CDR2 SVGAGI. The CDR3 reads CASSYAESGQGYEQYF. The CDR3 DNA is TGTGCCAGCAGTTACGCAGAATCGGGACAGGGCTACGAGCAGTACTTC.

This clone appeared a few times. The V call is TRBV7-9, the J call TRBJ1-5; D ambiguous. From germline, CDR1 is SEHNR and CDR2 FQNEAQ (reference sequence). The CDR3 has 15 amino acids. V was cut by 4 bases and J by 2 bases, with 12 bases left in between. Written as DNA, the CDR3 is TGTGCCAGCAGCTCTAGCACACTGGGCAATCAGCCCCAGCATTTT. Encoded protein: CASSSSTLGNQPQHF.

This clone was seen just once. The rearrangement joins TRBV14 to TRBJ1-1; TRBD1 matches 7 bases. CDR3 length: 16 amino acids. Looked up from germline, CDR1 is SGHDN and CDR2 is FVKESK. V lost 0 bases, J lost 0 bases, and 4 bases stayed unmatched. The CDR3: CASSQDLGQLNTEAFF. As DNA, the CDR3 is TGTGCCAGCAGCCAAGATTTGGGACAGCTGAACACTGAAGCTTTCTTT. Drawing the rest from reference TRBV14 and TRBJ1-1, the complete variable domain is EAGVTQFPSHSVIEKGQTVTLRCDPISGHDNLYWYRRVMGKEIKFLLHFVKESKQDESGMPNNRFLAERTGGTYSTLKVQPAELEDSGVYFCASSQDLGQLNTEAFFGQGTRLTVV.

This clone was detected a few times. This chain links TRBV28 with TRBJ1-4; D gene unclear. V was cut by 6 bases and J by 0 bases, with 8 bases left in between. Germline-derived CDR1 and CDR2 are MDHEN and SYDVKM. The CDR3 loop spans 14 amino acids. CDR3 in amino acids: CASSSHATNEKLFF. The CDR3 DNA is TGTGCCAGCAGCTCCCATGCAACTAATGAAAAACTGTTTTTT.

The chain carries TRBV28 and TRBJ1-5; D is unclear. CDR3 length equals 11 residues. V dropped 5 bases and J dropped 4 bases, with 3 bases sitting between them. Looked up from germline, CDR1 is MDHEN and CDR2 is SYDVKM. Here the CDR3 reads CASSTNQPQHF. The CDR3 nucleotides read TGTGCCAGCAGTACAAATCAGCCCCAGCATTTT. Variable domain in full (rest from reference TRBV28 and TRBJ1-5): DVKVTQSSRYLVKRTGEKVFLECVQDMDHENMFWYRQDPGLGLRLIYFSYDVKMKEKGDIPEGYSVSREKKERFSLILESASTNQTSMYLCASSTNQPQHFGDGTRLSIL.

The gene calls are TRBV29-1 and TRBJ2-7; 13 bases are shared with TRBD2. The CDR3 totals 15 residues. V lost 1 base, J lost 5 bases, and 5 bases stayed unmatched. Per germline, CDR1 SQVTM and CDR2 ANQGSEA. CDR3 sequence (DNA): TGCAGCGTTGAAGTCCGGACTAGCGGGAGTGACGAGCAGTACTTC. Translating it yields CSVEVRTSGSDEQYF.

The chain couples TRBV27 to TRBJ1-1; no firm D call. The CDR3 has 11 amino acids. In germline, CDR1 is MNHEY, CDR2 SMNVEV (reference sequence). V was trimmed by 7 bases and J by 1 base, leaving 4 bases between them. CDR3 sequence: CASKANTEAFF. For the CDR3, the DNA is TGTGCCAGCAAAGCGAACACTGAAGCTTTCTTT.

The chain joins TRBV6-1 to TRBJ2-1; tentatively, D is TRBD1 or TRBD2 (5 bases each). Germline CDR1 MNHNS, CDR2 SASEGT. The CDR3 spans 15 residues. V lost 6 bases and J 0 bases, leaving 12 bases between the germline ends. CDR3 coding DNA: TGTGCCAGCAGGCCGGGACCTGGCTCCTACAATGAGCAGTTCTTC. Protein: CASRPGPGSYNEQFF.

The CDR3 loop reads CASSPRDRPEETQYF. DNA of the CDR3: TGTGCCAGCAGTCCCAGGGACAGGCCGGAAGAGACCCAGTACTTC. The rearrangement uses TRBV27 and TRBJ2-5; 8 bases agree with TRBD1. The CDR3 has 15 amino acids. Unmatched junction bases numbered 8, after V lost 5 bases and J lost 3 bases. Germline-derived CDR1 and CDR2 are MNHEY and SMNVEV (reference sequence).

The genes are TRBV5-4 and TRBJ1-1; D unclear. The CDR3 totals 12 residues. Trimming took 3 bases from V and 3 from J, leaving 6 bases between them. Germline V gene sequence: CDR1 SGHNT, CDR2 YYREEE (reference sequence). For the CDR3, the DNA is TGTGCCAGCAGCTCCGCGGACACTGAAGCTTTCTTT. Translation gives CASSSADTEAFF.

The chain is built from TRBV6-5 and TRBJ2-2; D not resolved. V lost 2 bases and J lost 7, with 17 bases in between. CDR1 is MNHEY, CDR2 SVGAGI, per germline. The CDR3 extends over 16 amino acids. The CDR3 coding sequence is TGTGCCAGCAGTTACCAGGAGCTAGATGGACGCGGGGAGCTGTTTTTT. It specifies CASSYQELDGRGELFF.

The V gene is TRBV6-1, the J gene TRBJ2-5; D gene unclear. V was cut by 3 bases and J by 0 bases, with 5 bases left in between. The CDR3 is made up of 13 amino acids. Per the germline V gene, CDR1 is MNHNS and CDR2 is SASEGT. This chain's CDR3 is CASSDGNQETQYF. CDR3 in DNA: TGTGCCAGCAGTGATGGCAACCAAGAGACCCAGTACTTC.

The chain links TRBV5-1 to TRBJ2-3; no reliable D call. The CDR3 consists of 15 residues. Germline V gives CDR1 SGHRS, CDR2 YFSETQ. The V end lost 7 bases, the J end lost 3 bases, and 18 bases lay between the germline ends. DNA for the CDR3: TGCGCCAGCGGGTCTAATGGGGAACCTACAGATACGCAGTATTTT. Translated, it gives CASGSNGEPTDTQYF.

J is TRBJ1-5 and V is TRBV7-2; D uncertain. The CDR3 runs 14 residues. Looked up from germline, CDR1 is SGHTA and CDR2 is FQGNSA. Trimming pared 3 bases from V and 2 bases from J, leaving 8 bases between. The CDR3 bases are TGTGCCAGCAGCTTCGGACCCGGCAATCAGCCCCAGCATTTT. Amino acid sequence: CASSFGPGNQPQHF.